Shown below are 21 T cell receptor beta chains from a single sample sequenced in a study of tumor and adjacent non-tumor tissue in lung cancer. No cell sorting was done before RNA was extracted from the tissue. The library came from three nested PCR rounds adapted from ARM-PCR protocols. TCRdb redid the calling of the multiplex PCR reads with MiXCR, one entry per CDR3 protein. Among approximately 120,000 distinct CDR3 sequences listed, approximately 82% were seen once. Input material: lung tumor tissue. Source of these receptors: a woman aged 55-75 years with non-small cell lung cancer.

For this clonotype: Since a much larger clone is just one base distant, this may be a read error. The chain is built from TRBV20-1 and TRBJ2-3; 9 bases are shared with TRBD2. In germline, CDR1 is DFQATT, CDR2 SNEGSKA (reference sequence). The CDR3 has 14 amino acids. CDR3 loop: CNAIRRLAGMTQYF. DNA of the CDR3: TGCAATGCCATACGGCGCCTAGCGGGGATGACGCAGTATTTT.

The rearrangement joins TRBV11-2 to TRBJ2-1, with 12 bases matching TRBD2. This CDR3 has 17 residues. The junction had 20 bases not matched to a gene; V was cut back by 5 bases and J by 15 bases. Germline CDR1 is SGHAT and CDR2 is FQNNGV. The CDR3 nucleotides are TGTGCCAGCAGCCCCCCCCAACTAGCGGGGGGTCTCAATGTGCGGTTCTTC. It translates to CASSPPQLAGGLNVRFF.

With respect to this clonotype: Mismatch with germline at one junction end may stem from a read error. The chain is built from TRBV11-2 and TRBJ2-2; TRBD2 is a possible D gene (5 bases). Germline V lookup: CDR1 SGHAT, CDR2 FQNNGV. The CDR3 has 16 residues. The CDR3 DNA reads TGTGCTAGCAGCTTAGTATTGGCGGTGCACACCGGGAAGCTGTTTTTT. This translates into CASSLVLAVHTGKLFF.

With respect to this clonotype: A much larger clone sits a single nucleotide away, making a read error possible. This sequence joins TRBV6-2 or TRBV6-3 and TRBJ1-2, with unresolved D. V was trimmed by 7 bases and J by 2 bases, leaving 8 bases between them. This CDR3 is 12 amino acids long. Germline V CDR1 and CDR2: MNHEY, SVGEGT. The CDR3 sequence: CASKPGNYGYTF. CDR3 nucleotides: TGTGCCAGCAAGCCGGGCAACTATGGCTACACCTTC.

This clonotype came up once. The junction differs from germline at one of its ends, possibly a read error. V is TRBV30 and J is TRBJ2-2; D might be TRBD2 (6 bases). Per the germline V gene, CDR1 is GTSNPN and CDR2 is SVGIG (reference sequence). CDR3 length: 12 residues. CDR3: CVWGLNTGELFF. The DNA for the CDR3 is TGTGTCTGGGGACTGAACACCGGTGAGCTGTTTTTT.

Comment on this clonotype: One end of the junction does not line up with germline, which may come from a read error. The CDR3 is CTSSRGGRMDTQYF. CDR3 DNA sequence: TGTACCAGCTCCAGGGGGGGGAGAATGGATACGCAGTATTTT. V and J are TRBV6-5 and TRBJ2-3, with D perhaps assigned TRBD1 or TRBD2 (7 bases each). Looked up from germline, CDR1 is MNHEY and CDR2 is SVGAGI. The CDR3 has 14 amino acids.

In the case of this clonotype: One junction end disagrees with the germline gene, perhaps due to a read error. The chain uses TRBV4-3 and TRBJ1-2; possible D gene TRBD1, 6 bases. The CDR3 has 14 amino acids. CDR1 is LGHNA and CDR2 is YSLEER in the germline V gene. Written as DNA, the CDR3 is TGCGCTAGCAGCCAAGTGACAGGACCCTATGGCTACACTTTC. This translates into CASSQVTGPYGYTF.

With regard to this clonotype: A read error may explain this, as a much larger clone is one base away. J is TRBJ2-3 and V is TRBV6-2 or TRBV6-3; 7 positions agree with TRBD2. Per the germline V gene, CDR1 is MNHEY and CDR2 is SVGEGT. The CDR3 totals 15 residues. With V trimmed by 5 bases and J by 6 bases, 11 bases remained unmatched. Written as DNA, the CDR3 is TGTGCCAGCAGTCTGGGACTATCGGGATCGGATACGCAGTATTTT. This sequence encodes CASSLGLSGSDTQYF.

As to this clonotype: One junction end does not reproduce the germline sequence, and a read error may be involved. The chain uses TRBV11-3 and TRBJ2-2; TRBD1 or TRBD2 may be the D gene (6 bases each). The CDR3 is 15 residues long. Germline V gene sequence: CDR1 SGHNT, CDR2 YENEEA. CDR3 amino acids: CASNLVSGGGGEVFF. In DNA form, the CDR3 reads TGTGCCAGCAACTTAGTATCCGGGGGCGGCGGGGAGGTGTTTTTT.

A note on this clonotype: The junction and the germline gene differ at one end; a read error may be behind it. The V call is TRBV11-3, the J call TRBJ2-1, with a possible D match to TRBD2 (5 bases). The CDR3 sequence is 17 residues long. The germline V gene encodes CDR1 SGHNT and CDR2 YENEEA. The chain's CDR3 is CASSLESTSESHNERFF. DNA for the CDR3: TGTGCCAGCAGCTTAGAGTCTACTAGTGAGAGCCACAATGAGCGGTTCTTC.

About this clonotype itself: A much larger clone differs from this one at a single base, so this may be a read error. The rearrangement uses TRBV6-5 and TRBJ1-1, with D possibly being TRBD1 (6 bases). The CDR3 has 14 amino acids. Germline CDR1 is MNHEY and CDR2 is SVGAGI. The CDR3 reads CASQATQGGAETFF. The CDR3, as DNA: TGTGCCAGCCAGGCCACACAGGGAGGCGCTGAAACTTTCTTT.

This chain uses TRBV7-2 with TRBJ2-5; possibly TRBD1 or TRBD2 for D (5 bases each). V shed 4 bases and J shed 5 bases, with 14 bases lying between them. CDR3 length: 14 residues. The germline V gene has CDR1 SGHTA and CDR2 FQGNSA. The CDR3 nucleotides read TGTGCCAGCAGCTCAAGAGGGCAGGGCGAGACCCAGTACTTC. Translating gives CASSSRGQGETQYF. The variable domain in full, with the rest retrieved from reference TRBV7-2 and TRBJ2-5, is GAGVSQSPSNKVTEKGKDVELRCDPISGHTALYWYRQSLGQGLEFLIYFQGNSAPDKSGLPSDRFSAERTGGSVSTLTIQRTQQEDSAVYLCASSSRGQGETQYFGPGTRLLVL.

This chain uses TRBV6-1 with TRBJ1-5; the D is unclear. Germline assignment: CDR1 MNHNS and CDR2 SASEGT. There are 15 residues in the CDR3. The ends were cut back, 11 bases at V and 5 bases at J, with 22 bases in the middle. The DNA of the CDR3 is TGTGCCTGCGCGGTATCCGCAACCGACTATCAGCCCCAGCATTTT. This encodes CACAVSATDYQPQHF.

Worth noting for this clonotype: A read error may produce the germline difference seen at one junction end. The chain is built from TRBV28 and TRBJ2-5; D possibly corresponds to TRBD1 (5 bases). This CDR3 contains 12 residues. Germline V gene lookup returns CDR1 MDHEN and CDR2 SYDVKM. The CDR3: CTSSAGKETQCF. In DNA form, the CDR3 reads TGTACCAGTAGTGCAGGGAAAGAGACCCAGTGCTTC.

This chain uses TRBV29-1 with TRBJ1-2; D remains unclear. Trimming cost V 6 bases and J 3 bases, with 11 bases left between them. The CDR3 sequence is 12 residues long. Germline V lookup: CDR1 SQVTM, CDR2 ANQGSEA. The CDR3 protein is CSVETRHYGYTF. Written as DNA, the CDR3 is TGCAGCGTCGAGACACGGCACTATGGCTACACCTTC.

The chain links TRBV10-2 to TRBJ2-1, with 10 nucleotides matching TRBD1. Germline CDR1 and CDR2: WSHSY and SAAADI. Trimming at V came to 6 bases and at J to 6 bases, leaving 5 bases not matched to a gene. The length of the CDR3 is 14 residues. CDR3: CASRDRGTSNEQFF. The CDR3 DNA follows: TGCGCCAGCAGGGACAGGGGGACCAGCAATGAGCAGTTCTTC.

This clonotype came up many times. The chain couples TRBV28 to TRBJ2-3; TRBD2 agrees at 8 bases. The CDR3 is 16 residues long. The germline gives CDR1 MDHEN, CDR2 SYDVKM. The ends lost 4 bases at V and 1 base at J; junction bases unmatched: 7. The CDR3 loop reads CASSSGQRGRTDTQYF. The CDR3, as DNA: TGTGCCAGCAGTTCCGGACAGCGGGGGCGCACAGATACGCAGTATTTT.

In the case of this clonotype: In this CDR3 the conserved last residue, phenylalanine or tryptophan, is missing, so a read error is likely. The limits of the CDR3 on the DNA are not certain, so only TCRdb's listed CDR3 is given. The chain employs TRBV11-1 and TRBJ2-2; the table names TRBD2, a call not compared with the DNA. Germline V gene sequence: CDR1 SGHAT, CDR2 FQDESV (reference sequence). The CDR3 length is 17 residues, termini included. The CDR3: CANSPRLAGESTGELYL.

In regard to this clonotype: It is unclear where the CDR3 begins or ends on the DNA, so no DNA is shown, and the CDR3 is as TCRdb lists it. This chain links TRBV20-1 with TRBJ2-2; the table gives TRBD1 as D, unverified against the DNA. CDR1 and CDR2 from the germline V gene are DFQATT and SNEGSKA (reference sequence). The length of the CDR3 is 15 amino acids, counting both ends. The CDR3 region is CSARATGRTPRSCFF.

Concerning this clonotype: The junction departs from germline at one end; a sequencing error may be responsible. The CDR3 region is CCARLQGGLFYNEQFF. The CDR3 DNA sequence: TGCTGTGCTAGACTCCAAGGGGGATTATTCTACAATGAGCAGTTCTTC. This chain joins TRBV20-1 and TRBJ2-1; weak D call: TRBD1 (6 bases). Looked up from germline, CDR1 is DFQATT and CDR2 is SNEGSKA (reference sequence). This CDR3 is 16 amino acids long.

Concerning this clonotype itself: The junction differs from germline at one of its ends, possibly a read error. The chain combines TRBV12-3 or TRBV12-4 with TRBJ2-3, with 9 bases fitting TRBD2. The CDR3 sequence is 14 residues long. CDR3 in DNA: TGTGCCAACAGTCTAGCGGGGTCCACAGGTATGCAGTATTTT. Amino acid sequence: CANSLAGSTGMQYF.